Presented here are 14 T cell receptor beta chains from one specimen sequenced in a study of OX40 agonist ivuxolimab in advanced cancers. Libraries were prepared by immunoSEQ multiplex PCR; TCRdb keeps only in-frame clonotypes and omits some of them. The sample lists about 26,000 clones; around four fifths were seen once. This specimen was CD4+ or CD8+ T cells sorted from blood, taken in a trial of the OX40 agonist ivuxolimab. These receptor sequences come from an adult with an advanced solid tumor such as melanoma, head and neck, liver or kidney cancer.

This sequence joins TRBV13 and TRBJ2-3, with D possibly matching TRBD2 (5 bases). Germline-derived CDR1 and CDR2 are PRHDT and FYEKMQ (reference sequence). The V and J ends lost 5 bases and 4 bases respectively, with 25 bases between them. The CDR3 length is 18 residues. The CDR3 sequence: CASSPLQVAQLGADTQYF. CDR3 sequence (DNA): TGTGCCAGCAGCCCTCTTCAGGTAGCTCAATTGGGAGCAGATACGCAGTATTTT.

The genes are TRBV7-2 and TRBJ2-7; the D gene could be TRBD1 or TRBD2 (5 bases each). The CDR3 spans 13 residues. The V end was cut by 3 bases, the J end by 6 bases, with 12 bases between. Per germline, CDR1 SGHTA and CDR2 FQGNSA. The CDR3 bases are TGTGCCAGCAGCTTTAACCAGGGACCCGAGCAGTACTTC. It translates to CASSFNQGPEQYF.

The chain combines TRBV7-9 with TRBJ2-1, with 11 bases that match TRBD2. Germline CDR1 SEHNR, CDR2 FQNEAQ (reference sequence). With 3 bases clipped from V and 6 bases from J, the junction kept 10 bases outside the gene matches. The CDR3 has 17 amino acids. The CDR3 loop is CASSFSLAGGLFNEQFF. CDR3 nucleotides: TGTGCCAGCAGCTTTAGTTTAGCGGGAGGGCTTTTCAATGAGCAGTTCTTC.

The chain links TRBV19 to TRBJ1-2; TRBD1 is a possible D gene (5 bases). V was clipped by 1 base and J by 8 bases, with 8 bases between them. From germline, CDR1 is LNHDA and CDR2 SQIVND (reference sequence). The CDR3 length is 12 residues. CDR3 in DNA: TGTGCCAGTAGTATAGGAGGGGAAGGCTACACCTTC. Protein sequence: CASSIGGEGYTF.

This rearrangement joins TRBV9 to TRBJ2-1; D unclear. Germline values: CDR1 SGDLS, CDR2 YYNGEE. With 4 bases removed from V and 6 bases from J, the gap between germline ends came to 8 bases. The CDR3 totals 12 residues. The chain's CDR3 is CASSQDFNEQFF. CDR3 coding DNA: TGTGCCAGCAGCCAAGACTTCAATGAGCAGTTCTTC.

The chain recombines TRBV5-1 with TRBJ1-6, with 8 bases identical to TRBD1. After removal of 3 bases from V and 7 bases from J, the junction contained 12 bases not matched to a gene. Germline loops: CDR1 SGHRS, CDR2 YFSETQ. The CDR3 is made up of 17 amino acids. DNA of the CDR3: TGCGCCAGCAGCTCACGCCCGGACAGGGTTGGGAATTCACCCCTCCACTTT. This sequence encodes CASSSRPDRVGNSPLHF.

The chain uses TRBV6-1 and TRBJ2-1, with 9 bases fitting TRBD2. CDR1 MNHNS and CDR2 SASEGT come from the germline V gene. Germline trimming cut 3 bases from V and 8 bases from J; bases unmatched to any gene: 8. The CDR3 runs 15 residues. CDR3 nucleotide sequence: TGTGCCAGCAGTGATTTTGGCGGGAGGGTCGATGAGCAGTTCTTC. Its protein is CASSDFGGRVDEQFF.

The chain uses TRBV6-5 and TRBJ2-7, with D perhaps matching TRBD2 (5 bases). The V end was cut by 2 bases, the J end by 1 base, with 6 bases between. This CDR3 contains 13 residues. CDR1 and CDR2 from the germline V gene are MNHEY and SVGAGI. The CDR3 here is CASSYGESYEQYF. In DNA form, the CDR3 reads TGTGCCAGCAGTTACGGGGAGTCCTACGAGCAGTACTTC.

A single count supports this clone. CDR3 sequence: CASSLDRGQDEQFF. CDR3 sequence (DNA): TGTGCCAGCAGTTTGGACAGGGGGCAGGATGAGCAGTTCTTC. The rearrangement links TRBV28 to TRBJ2-1; 11 bases are shared with TRBD1. V shed 3 bases, J shed 8 bases, and the junction held 3 bases outside the gene matches. This CDR3 contains 14 residues. CDR1 MDHEN and CDR2 SYDVKM come from the germline V gene. Full variable domain (rest looked up from reference TRBV28 and TRBJ2-1): DVKVTQSSRYLVKRTGEKVFLECVQDMDHENMFWYRQDPGLGLRLIYFSYDVKMKEKGDIPEGYSVSREKKERFSLILESASTNQTSMYLCASSLDRGQDEQFFGPGTRLTVL.

The chain links TRBV15 to TRBJ1-1; D is unresolved. CDR1 is LNHNV, CDR2 YYDKDF, per germline (reference sequence). V lost 0 bases, J lost 1 base, and 6 bases lay in between. This CDR3 is 14 amino acids long. The CDR3 bases are TGTGCCACCAGCAGAGATCCGGGGAACACTGAAGCTTTCTTT. Translation: CATSRDPGNTEAFF.

This clone appeared once. This sequence joins TRBV6-5 and TRBJ2-7, with 10 bases lining up with TRBD1. V was pared by 2 bases and J by 1 base, with 2 bases of the junction left unmatched. Germline V lookup: CDR1 MNHEY, CDR2 SVGAGI. The CDR3 loop spans 15 amino acids. CDR3 coding DNA: TGTGCCAGCAGTTACGGGGGACAGGGGTCCTACGAGCAGTACTTC. Residues: CASSYGGQGSYEQYF.

This clone occurred a few times. In DNA form, the CDR3 reads TGTGCCAGCAGTTACTCGAGGGCGGGGGAGCAGTACTTC. Amino acid sequence: CASSYSRAGEQYF. The J gene is TRBJ2-7, the V gene TRBV6-5; a possible D gene is TRBD2 (6 bases). CDR3 length equals 13 residues. Looked up from germline, CDR1 is MNHEY and CDR2 is SVGAGI. V was shortened by 0 bases and J by 7 bases, with 10 bases between the two germline ends.

This chain links TRBV9 with TRBJ2-1; D ambiguous. The CDR3 spans 12 residues. V lost 3 bases and J lost 6, with 7 bases in between. The germline V gene encodes CDR1 SGDLS and CDR2 YYNGEE. The CDR3: CASSAGSNEQFF. CDR3 coding DNA: TGTGCCAGCAGCGCCGGCTCCAATGAGCAGTTCTTC.

This chain connects TRBV7-2 to TRBJ2-1; 9 nucleotides agree with TRBD1. The CDR3 loop spans 16 amino acids. In germline, CDR1 is SGHTA, CDR2 FQGNSA. V lost 4 bases, J lost 4 bases, and 8 bases stayed unmatched. The CDR3 region is CASSSSAGTGYNEQFF. CDR3 nucleotide sequence: TGTGCCAGCAGCTCATCGGCCGGGACAGGGTACAATGAGCAGTTCTTC.